This is a list of T cell receptor beta chains from one sample in a study of OX40 agonist ivuxolimab in advanced cancers. Profiling relied on immunoSEQ multiplex PCR, and the TCRdb table lists in-frame clones only, not all of them. The data contain tens of thousands of clones, approximately 90% of them seen just once; the ten biggest clones take up more than 0.85%. This specimen consisted of CD4+ or CD8+ T cells sorted from blood, obtained in a trial of the OX40 agonist ivuxolimab. All receptors derive from an adult with an advanced solid tumor such as melanoma, head and neck, liver or kidney cancer. The CDR3 runs from the conserved cysteine through the conserved F or W. The order of the fields is D gene, clone size, V gene, J gene, CDR3 DNA, CDR3 protein. The D gene is left open where the match is weak. Clone size is given for some rows only: seen once, a few or many times, or a class if the clone is expanded.

>NA|NA|TRBV4-1|TRBJ2-5
TGCGCCAGCAGCCCCCTCTCTAAGACCCAGTACTTC
CASSPLSKTQYF
>NA|NA|TRBV28|TRBJ1-2
TGTGCCAGCAGCTTTGGGGGATATGGCTACACCTTC
CASSFGGYGYTF
>NA|NA|TRBV19|TRBJ2-7
TGTGCCAGTAGGAGGACAGGCGGGAGTTACGAGCAGTACTTC
CASRRTGGSYEQYF
>NA|NA|TRBV10-3|TRBJ2-4
TGTGCCATCAGTGATGACACAAAAGCCAAAAACATTCAGTACTTC
CAISDDTKAKNIQYF
>NA|NA|TRBV5-1|TRBJ2-3
TGCGCCAGCAGCCCGGAGGGGACAGATACGCAGTATTTT
CASSPEGTDTQYF
>NA|medium-sized|TRBV7-9|TRBJ2-4
TGTGCCAGCAGACCTTGGGGCGATGTAGCCAAAAACATTCAGTACTTC
CASRPWGDVAKNIQYF
>TRBD1|NA|TRBV2|TRBJ1-2
TGTGCCAGCAGTGAAGTTTCTCGACAGGGGAGGGGCTACACCTTC
CASSEVSRQGRGYTF
>TRBD2|NA|TRBV27|TRBJ2-3
TGTGCCAGCAGGACGACTAGCGGGCGTGCTGGGGATACGCAGTATTTT
CASRTTSGRAGDTQYF
>NA|NA|TRBV7-2|TRBJ2-7
TGTGCCAGCAGCTTAGCCCCACCTCTGGCGGGGGCCAACTCCTACGAGCAGTACTTC
CASSLAPPLAGANSYEQYF
>TRBD1|once|TRBV28|TRBJ2-3
TGTGCCAGCAGTCTACAGGGGGCGGGTCCAGATACGCAGTATTTT
CASSLQGAGPDTQYF
>NA|NA|TRBV6-5|TRBJ1-5
TGTGCCAGCCGCCCCGATCAGAATCAGCCCCAGCATTTT
CASRPDQNQPQHF
>NA|NA|TRBV10-3|TRBJ2-5
TGTGCCATCAGTGAGTTCCAGGGCGAAGAGACCCAGTACTTC
CAISEFQGEETQYF
>NA|NA|TRBV30|TRBJ1-3
TGTGCCTGGAGTGTGAGTTTCTCTGGAAACACCATATATTTT
CAWSVSFSGNTIYF
>NA|NA|TRBV6-1|TRBJ2-5
TGTGCCAGCAGTGAAATGGCCCAAGAGACCCAGTACTTC
CASSEMAQETQYF
>NA|NA|TRBV5-4|TRBJ1-1
TGTGCCAGCAGCTCCGCCGGGACACTAAACACTGAAGCTTTCTTT
CASSSAGTLNTEAFF
>TRBD2|NA|TRBV25-1|TRBJ2-1
TGTGCCAGCCCCAATGCTAGCGGCAATGAGCAGTTCTTC
CASPNASGNEQFF
>NA|NA|TRBV10-2|TRBJ2-7
TGCGCCAGCACGGGGGTGGGCTCCTACGAGCAGTACTTC
CASTGVGSYEQYF
>NA|NA|TRBV29-1|TRBJ2-3
TGCAGCGTTGAACCGAGGACATATCGGGATACGCAGTATTTT
CSVEPRTYRDTQYF
>NA|NA|TRBV21-1|TRBJ2-1
TGTGCCAGCAGCAAAGCGGCGCGGGGGGGCAACACCTACAATGAGCAGTTCTTC
CASSKAARGGNTYNEQFF
>TRBD1|NA|TRBV18|TRBJ2-6
TGTGCCAGCTCACCGACCACAGGGGGCTCTGGGGCCAACGTCCTGACTTTC
CASSPTTGGSGANVLTF
>NA|NA|TRBV28|TRBJ2-1
TGTGCCAGCAGCCAGGGGGGTTACAATGAGCAGTTCTTC
CASSQGGYNEQFF
>TRBD2|NA|TRBV6-5|TRBJ2-3
TGTGCCAGCAGTCCCTGGGGGGGACGCACAGATACGCAGTATTTT
CASSPWGGRTDTQYF
>NA|NA|TRBV19|TRBJ2-1
TGTGCCAGTAGTATAGCCCGGACCATCATCCACAATGAGCAGTTCTTC
CASSIARTIIHNEQFF
>NA|NA|TRBV4-2|TRBJ2-5
TGTGCCAGCAGCCAAGCACCCAGCGTGAGTTTCGAGACCCAGTACTTC
CASSQAPSVSFETQYF
>NA|NA|TRBV7-3|TRBJ2-5
TGTGCCAGCAGCGTGGACAACCAAGAGACCCAGTACTTC
CASSVDNQETQYF
>NA|NA|TRBV29-1|TRBJ2-1
TGCAGCGCGGCAAGGGGTCGGGATGAGCAGTTCTTC
CSAARGRDEQFF
>TRBD2|NA|TRBV7-2|TRBJ2-4
TGTGCCAGCAGCTTAGGGGTAGCGGGAGGGCAAAACATTCAGTACTTC
CASSLGVAGGQNIQYF
>TRBD1|NA|TRBV10-3|TRBJ1-2
TGTGCCATCAGTGACCATACAAACCCCCGGGACAGCTCCTTC
CAISDHTNPRDSSF
>TRBD1|NA|TRBV27|TRBJ1-1
TGTGCCAGCAGTTACAGGGGAAACACTGAAGCTTTCTTT
CASSYRGNTEAFF
>NA|NA|TRBV6-6|TRBJ1-1
TGTGCCAGCAGTTACTCGAGTTGGGGGACTGAAGCTTTCTTT
CASSYSSWGTEAFF
>TRBD1|NA|TRBV28|TRBJ1-2
TGTGCCAGCAGTTCAGGGGGCTGGAGCTATGGCTACACCTTC
CASSSGGWSYGYTF
>NA|NA|TRBV28|TRBJ1-2
TGTGCCAGCAGTTTACCGGGCCAATTAAATGGCTACACCTTC
CASSLPGQLNGYTF
>TRBD2|NA|TRBV11-3|TRBJ2-3
TGTGCCAGCAGCTTAGAGGGGGGGTCGGATACGCAGTATTTT
CASSLEGGSDTQYF
>NA|once|TRBV15|TRBJ1-4
TGTGCCACCAGCACCCAAGCTACAACTAATGAAAAACTGTTTTTT
CATSTQATTNEKLFF
>NA|NA|TRBV28|TRBJ2-5
TGTGCCAGCAGTTTAAGGGCATTAGAGACCCAGTACTTC
CASSLRALETQYF